Following are 9 T cell receptor beta chains from one sample sequenced in a study of PD-1 blockade in classical Hodgkin lymphoma. This sample's time point: cycle 4 day 1 (C4D1), after 5 to 7 weeks of nivolumab. Autologous stem cell transplantation was followed by relapse in every patient, and brentuximab vedotin exposure varied. This table comes from immunoSEQ multiplex PCR, and its TCRdb copy is limited to in-frame clones, with some not included. The repertoire holds under 8,000 clones, with approximately 86% as singletons. Source: peripheral blood mononuclear cells (PBMCs), taken before the fourth cycle of nivolumab. The receptors shown here come from a human donor with classical Hodgkin lymphoma.

The V and J genes are TRBV23-1 and TRBJ1-3; TRBD1 matches at 10 bases. Being an ORF, TRBV23-1 has a function that is uncertain. The CDR3 runs to 15 residues. V lost 8 bases and J lost 0; bases outside the gene matches: 4. Here the CDR3 DNA reads TGCGCCAGCTCTTGGACAGGGGGCTCTGGAAACACCATATATTTT. The encoded protein is CASSWTGGSGNTIYF.

The V call is TRBV2, the J call TRBJ1-5; D remains unclear. This CDR3 spans 18 amino acids. Trimming removed 1 base from V and 0 bases from J, with 16 bases in between. Germline CDR1 and CDR2: SNHLY and FYNNEI. The CDR3 protein is CASSEVGQKSYSNQPQHF. In nucleotides, the CDR3 is TGTGCCAGCAGTGAAGTAGGGCAGAAATCCTATAGCAATCAGCCCCAGCATTTT.

A single count supports this clone. The chain combines TRBV29-1 with TRBJ2-2; TRBD1 might be the D (5 bases). The CDR3 spans 14 residues. The germline gives CDR1 SQVTM, CDR2 ANQGSEA. Trimming took off 4 bases at V and 3 bases at J, with 12 bases between the two ends. The CDR3 region has the DNA TGCAGCGTTGGAGGCAGGGTGGACACCGGGGAGCTGTTTTTT. This encodes CSVGGRVDTGELFF.

The chain combines TRBV5-6 with TRBJ1-5; perhaps TRBD1 as D (6 bases). The V end lost 3 bases, the J end lost 5 bases, and 15 bases lay between the germline ends. CDR1 SGHDT and CDR2 YYEEEE come from the germline V gene. CDR3 length equals 15 residues. The CDR3 DNA reads as TGTGCCAGCAGCTCGCGTGGGGGGCAGGATCAGCCCCAGCATTTT. Protein product: CASSSRGGQDQPQHF.

The chain uses TRBV29-1 and TRBJ1-2, with TRBD1 identical over 10 bases. The V segment lost 0 bases and the J segment 2 bases; nucleotides outside the gene matches: 6. The CDR3 spans 16 residues. The germline V gene has CDR1 SQVTM and CDR2 ANQGSEA. CDR3 loop: CSVEDPDRGPNYGYTF. The DNA of the CDR3 is TGCAGCGTTGAAGATCCCGACAGGGGGCCCAACTATGGCTACACCTTC.

This chain uses TRBV2 with TRBJ2-7, with 9 bases aligning to TRBD1. Trimming took 6 bases from V and 6 from J; bases not matched to a gene: 3. This CDR3 has 12 residues. The germline gives CDR1 SNHLY, CDR2 FYNNEI. The CDR3 nucleotides read TGTGCCAGCAGCTGGGACAGGGTCGAGCAGTACGTC. It encodes CASSWDRVEQYV.

A few counts support this clone. The V gene is TRBV19, the J gene TRBJ1-1, with D possibly being TRBD1 (6 bases). This CDR3 spans 13 amino acids. Trimming cost V 5 bases and J 5 bases, with 12 bases left between them. CDR1 is LNHDA, CDR2 SQIVND, per germline (reference sequence). CDR3: CASSQQGGTEAFF. As DNA, the CDR3 is TGTGCCAGTAGTCAACAGGGAGGGACTGAAGCTTTCTTT.

The CDR3 region has the DNA TGCGCCAGCAGCCAAGAGGGACACACCGGGGAGCTGTTTTTT. This gives the protein CASSQEGHTGELFF. The chain couples TRBV4-1 to TRBJ2-2; D is perhaps TRBD1 or TRBD2 (5 bases each). The V gene lost 0 bases and the J gene lost 3 bases, with 5 bases spanning the gap. This CDR3 is 14 amino acids long. Germline V gene sequence: CDR1 MGHRA, CDR2 YSYEKL.

This rearrangement joins TRBV7-2 to TRBJ2-1; the D is unclear. Germline lookup yields CDR1 SGHTA and CDR2 FQGNSA. V lost 4 bases and J lost 0, with 16 bases in between. This CDR3 spans 17 amino acids. The chain's CDR3 is CASSYPQDGPSYNEQFF. CDR3 coding DNA: TGTGCCAGCAGCTATCCTCAGGATGGGCCCTCCTACAATGAGCAGTTCTTC.